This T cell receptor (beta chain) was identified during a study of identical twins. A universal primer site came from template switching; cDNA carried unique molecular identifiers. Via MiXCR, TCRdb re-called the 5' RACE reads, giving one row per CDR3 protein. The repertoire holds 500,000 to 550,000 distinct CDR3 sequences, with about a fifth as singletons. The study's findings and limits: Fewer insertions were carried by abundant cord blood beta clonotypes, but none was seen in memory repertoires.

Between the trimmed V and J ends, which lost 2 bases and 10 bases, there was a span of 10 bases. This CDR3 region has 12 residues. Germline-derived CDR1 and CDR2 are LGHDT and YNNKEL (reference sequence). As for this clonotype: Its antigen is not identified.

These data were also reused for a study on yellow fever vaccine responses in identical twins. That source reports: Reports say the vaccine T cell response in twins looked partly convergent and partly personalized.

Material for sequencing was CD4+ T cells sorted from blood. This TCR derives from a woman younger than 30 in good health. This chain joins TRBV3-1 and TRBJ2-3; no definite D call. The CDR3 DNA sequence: TGTGCCAGCAGCCAAATAGGATTAGCGCAGTATTTT. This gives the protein CASSQIGLAQYF.